The 9 T cell receptor beta chains given below trace back to one sample, sequenced in a study of blood T cells in healthy people across ages. Primers used in a second PCR of roughly 7 to 11 cycles were a sample-barcoded 5' primer and a J-beta primer mix. TCRdb reprocessed the 5' RACE reads via MiXCR and lists one record per CDR3 protein. Here the sample spans around 750,000 distinct CDR3 sequences, around half being singletons. The sample taken for sequencing was blood. Every receptor here comes from an elderly man in good health.

The chain combines TRBV29-1 with TRBJ2-4, with D hard to call. The J call is doubtful: the DNA matches TRBJ2-5 better. Germline values: CDR1 SQVTM, CDR2 ANQGSEA. The CDR3 runs to 13 residues. CDR3 nucleotides: TGCAGCGTTGTTCTTCGTACACAAGAGACCCAGTACTTC. Translating gives CSVVLRTQETQYF.

The chain uses TRBV12-3 or TRBV12-4 and TRBJ1-5; the match to TRBD1 covers 8 bases. V dropped 6 bases and J dropped 7; count of bases not matched to a gene: 14. This CDR3 contains 16 residues. The CDR3 bases are TGTGCCAGCAGCTTTGCCAAAACCAGGGGGCTGCAGCCCCAGCATTTT. Translation: CASSFAKTRGLQPQHF.

This clonotype was detected only a few times. The rearrangement uses TRBV21-1 and TRBJ1-2. TRBV21-1 is assigned pseudogene status. CDR3 length: 14 residues. CDR3 amino acids: CASSKEKGSYGYTF. The CDR3 DNA reads TGTGCCAGCAGCAAAGAGAAAGGGTCTTATGGCTACACCTTC.

This clonotype was detected only a few times. The chain has TRBV11-2 and TRBJ2-5, with D perhaps matching TRBD1 (6 bases). The CDR3 is 15 amino acids. The germline gives CDR1 SGHAT, CDR2 FQNNGV. The V end lost 1 base, the J end lost 5 bases, and 14 bases lay between the germline ends. The CDR3 region has the DNA TGTGCCAGCAGCTTAGGGGGACACAGAATGGAGACCCAGTACTTC. Encoded protein: CASSLGGHRMETQYF.

The rearrangement joins TRBV18 to TRBJ1-2; 7 positions match TRBD1. The CDR3 is made up of 16 amino acids. Per germline, CDR1 KGHSH and CDR2 LQKENI. The J segment lost 2 bases and the V segment lost 6 bases, leaving 12 bases of the junction unmatched. DNA for the CDR3: TGTGCCAGCTCTACGGGACAGCGATTAACAAACTATGGCTACACCTTC. It is translated as CASSTGQRLTNYGYTF.

V gene TRBV5-1 combines with J gene TRBJ2-7, with 8 positions matching TRBD1. J lost 4 bases, V lost 0 bases, and 6 bases had no gene match. Germline CDR1 and CDR2: SGHRS and YFSETQ. The CDR3 is 15 residues long. In DNA, the CDR3 is TGCGCCAGCAGCTTGGTTCCAGGGGGCGTGTACGAGCAGTACTTC. Encoded protein: CASSLVPGGVYEQYF.

In nucleotides, the CDR3 is TGTGCCAGCAAGGACCGGGAGGGTATTCGTGGCTACACCTTC. The encoded protein is CASKDREGIRGYTF. The chain employs TRBV6-1 and TRBJ1-2, with D uncertain. The CDR3 consists of 14 residues. V lost 7 bases and J lost 7, with 19 bases in between. CDR1 MNHNS and CDR2 SASEGT come from the germline V gene.

This clonotype has only a few counts. The chain joins TRBV29-1 to TRBJ2-3; the match to TRBD2 covers 9 bases. The CDR3 has 14 amino acids. Germline V lookup: CDR1 SQVTM, CDR2 ANQGSEA. J gave up 2 bases and V 4 bases, and 4 bases lay outside the gene matches. The CDR3 sequence is CSVGLAAFTDTQYF. The DNA for the CDR3 is TGCAGCGTTGGACTAGCGGCCTTCACAGATACGCAGTATTTT.

V usage is TRBV14 and J usage is TRBJ2-5, with TRBD1 matching over 7 bases. The DNA end lines up better with TRBJ2-7; the J call may be wrong. This CDR3 is built from 15 residues. Germline lookup yields CDR1 SGHDN and CDR2 FVKESK. The CDR3 protein is CASSPNPTGVGEQYF. The CDR3 region has the DNA TGTGCCAGCAGCCCCAACCCAACAGGGGTGGGCGAGCAGTACTTC.